This entry features one TCR beta chain sequence. Repertoires were generated with immunoSEQ multiplex PCR, while TCRdb's copy carries only in-frame clones and drops some. The table shows tens of thousands of clones, with 90% occurring only once. This entry is derived from a study of technical replicates of blood from a few donors. This CDR3 is 14 amino acids long. Trimming cost V 4 bases and J 9 bases, with 13 bases left between them. Looked up from germline, CDR1 is MGHRA and CDR2 is YSYEKL. This clonotype originated in a human donor in good health. Some clones in this sample may be carry-over from other donors' samples. The specimen sequenced was PBMCs. The genes are TRBV4-1 and TRBJ1-6; D may be TRBD1 (6 bases). CDR3 sequence (DNA): TGCGCCAGCAGCCTGACCAGGGGCCTTTCACCCCTCCACTTT. It specifies CASSLTRGLSPLHF.